These 14 T cell receptor beta chains came from one sample sequenced in a study of post-analysis software for immune sequencing data. Study results and limitations: Included in a set of about five TRBV segments more frequent in patients than controls were TRBV5-6, TRBV5-1 and TRBV20-1.

For these TCRs, the target antigens are not known. Unique molecular identifiers were carried by the TCR beta cDNA libraries. From the PCR reads, TCRdb called clonotypes with MiXCR, one entry per CDR3 protein. The data contain about 680,000 distinct CDR3 sequences, around 60% of them seen just once; the ten biggest clones take up about 10%. Sample: blood. Receptor source: a girl aged 2 to 10 with multiple sclerosis.

The chain uses TRBV30 and TRBJ1-5; no definite D call. V was pared by 1 base and J by 4 bases, with 14 bases between. This CDR3 spans 15 amino acids. The V gene's germline CDR1 is GTSNPN and CDR2 SVGIG (reference sequence). CDR3 DNA sequence: TGTGCCTGGAGTGGTTCCGGGATTTCAAATCAGCCCCAGCATTTT. It translates to CAWSGSGISNQPQHF.

V gene TRBV27 combines with J gene TRBJ2-1; a possible D gene is TRBD1 (6 bases). The germline CDR1 and CDR2 sequences are MNHEY and SMNVEV (reference sequence). The CDR3 has 18 residues. V was pared by 5 bases and J by 2 bases, with 22 bases between. The CDR3 sequence: CASSPPRLQGFTYNEQFF. CDR3 bases: TGTGCCAGCAGTCCCCCACGCCTCCAGGGGTTCACCTACAATGAGCAGTTCTTC.

V usage is TRBV9 and J usage is TRBJ2-7; possibly TRBD1 for D (7 bases). From germline, CDR1 is SGDLS and CDR2 YYNGEE. This CDR3 contains 14 residues. V was shortened by 4 bases and J by 2 bases, with 13 bases between the two germline ends. As DNA, the CDR3 is TGTGCCAGCAGCCCGGGGGACAGAGCCTACGAGCAGTACTTC. Translated, it gives CASSPGDRAYEQYF.

This chain uses TRBV6-2 or TRBV6-3 with TRBJ2-7; D call uncertain. V dropped 5 bases and J dropped 1 base, with 12 bases sitting between them. The CDR3 extends over 14 amino acids. CDR1 and CDR2 (germline): MNHEY, SVGEGT. In DNA form, the CDR3 reads TGTGCCAGCAGTCCCACGGTCGGTTCCTACGAGCAGTACTTC. Its translation: CASSPTVGSYEQYF.

The chain links TRBV5-1 to TRBJ2-1; D perhaps matches TRBD1 (8 bases). This CDR3 has 14 residues. V was clipped by 5 bases and J by 5 bases, with 14 bases between them. Per germline, CDR1 SGHRS and CDR2 YFSETQ. The CDR3 reads CASRTQGGHNEQFF. The CDR3 DNA is TGCGCCAGCAGGACACAGGGGGGGCACAATGAGCAGTTCTTC.

This clonotype was counted between two and nine times. The rearrangement joins TRBV12-3 or TRBV12-4 to TRBJ2-1; weak D call: TRBD2 (5 bases). The V and J ends lost 10 bases and 6 bases respectively, with 16 bases between them. The CDR3 extends over 13 amino acids. The CDR3 DNA sequence: TGTGCCACCTACCCGGACTTCTCCAATGAGCAGTTCTTC. This translates into CATYPDFSNEQFF.

The chain employs TRBV5-1 and TRBJ1-4; no definite D call. The CDR3 spans 13 residues. The V end lost 0 bases, the J end lost 8 bases, and 8 bases lay between the germline ends. From germline, CDR1 is SGHRS and CDR2 YFSETQ. DNA for the CDR3: TGCGCCAGCAGCTTGGGTCGAGGAGAAAAACTGTTTTTT. Protein: CASSLGRGEKLFF.

This sequence joins TRBV20-1 and TRBJ2-7; the D is unclear. Trimming left V 4 bases short and J 2 bases short, with 12 bases between. CDR1 and CDR2 from the germline V gene are DFQATT and SNEGSKA (reference sequence). This CDR3 is 13 amino acids long. CDR3 coding DNA: TGCAGTGCTACGAACGACGGAACCTACGAGCAGTACTTC. Its protein product is CSATNDGTYEQYF.

The chain combines TRBV5-1 with TRBJ1-2; 8 bases agree with TRBD1. Per the germline V gene, CDR1 is SGHRS and CDR2 is YFSETQ. With 5 bases clipped from V and 4 bases from J, the junction kept 7 bases outside the gene matches. The CDR3 sequence is 14 residues long. In DNA, the CDR3 is TGCGCCAGCAGTCAAGGACAGGGAGCCTATGGCTACACCTTC. Protein product: CASSQGQGAYGYTF.

The chain has TRBV11-1 and TRBJ2-6, with unresolved D. This CDR3 has 11 amino acids. V shed 8 bases and J shed 4 bases, with 3 bases lying between them. CDR1 is SGHAT, CDR2 FQDESV, per germline (reference sequence). The DNA for the CDR3 is TGTGCCAGCGCAGGGGCCAACGTCCTGACTTTC. It codes for CASAGANVLTF.

V is TRBV10-3 and J is TRBJ1-5; D might be TRBD1 (5 bases). Germline loops: CDR1 ENHRY, CDR2 SYGVKD. CDR3 length: 16 residues. Trimming cost V 0 bases and J 2 bases, with 11 bases left between them. This CDR3 is CAISESKAGGNQPQHF. CDR3 sequence (DNA): TGTGCCATCAGTGAGTCGAAGGCGGGGGGCAATCAGCCCCAGCATTTT.

This chain uses TRBV5-1 with TRBJ2-3, with unresolved D. Between the trimmed V and J ends, which lost 4 bases and 6 bases, there was a span of 12 bases. The germline V gene encodes CDR1 SGHRS and CDR2 YFSETQ. The CDR3 length is 13 residues. Written as DNA, the CDR3 is TGCGCCAGCAGCCCACTTACCCCGGATACGCAGTATTTT. Residues: CASSPLTPDTQYF.

The rearrangement links TRBV5-1 to TRBJ2-5; 12 bases are a match to TRBD2. Germline V gives CDR1 SGHRS, CDR2 YFSETQ. This CDR3 contains 18 residues. The V and J ends lost 4 bases and 1 base, in that order; junction bases with no gene match: 11. The CDR3 protein is CASSPNGLAGGLQETQYF. The CDR3 DNA reads as TGCGCCAGCAGCCCCAACGGGCTAGCGGGGGGGCTCCAAGAGACCCAGTACTTC.

V and J are TRBV7-2 and TRBJ1-2; tentatively, D is TRBD1 (5 bases). Germline lookup yields CDR1 SGHTA and CDR2 FQGNSA. The CDR3 runs 17 residues. V was cut by 2 bases and J by 3 bases, with 19 bases left in between. In DNA form, the CDR3 reads TGTGCCAGCAGCTTAACCCCCTCGGGACGGAAACACTATGGCTACACCTTC. Translated, it gives CASSLTPSGRKHYGYTF.